This TCR beta chain appears in the sequencing data of a study of OX40 agonist ivuxolimab in advanced cancers. For the study at large: Those enrolled were around 87% male, with a mean age of approximately 60 years and ages from roughly 23 to 79. Findings and caveats of the study: Among the least clonally expanded were partial responders at 0.1-3.0 mg/kg. Antigen specificity remained undetermined for the expanded peripheral T cells.

Remarks on this clone: Its specificity is unknown.

Using immunoSEQ multiplex PCR, the repertoire was profiled, and TCRdb retains in-frame clones only, with some absent. The profile shows some 65,000 clones, around 90% of them singletons. The receptor was isolated from an adult with an advanced solid tumor such as melanoma, head and neck, liver or kidney cancer. Sequenced here: CD4+ or CD8+ T cells sorted from blood, sampled in a trial of the OX40 agonist ivuxolimab.

DNA for the CDR3: TGTGCCAGCAGCTTGGCCAGGAACGGCTACACCTTC. Translating it yields CASSLARNGYTF. This chain uses TRBV5-6 with TRBJ1-2; the D is unclear. V was cut by 0 bases and J by 8 bases, with 8 bases left in between. Germline V lookup: CDR1 SGHDT, CDR2 YYEEEE. The CDR3 consists of 12 residues.